This TCR beta chain was identified during a study of blood T cell repertoires in COVID-19. The wider study: T cells, B-cell-depleted T cells, or PBMCs supplied cDNA or gDNA.

Per the authors' pipeline: Reference gene primer amplification in the assay estimated nucleated cell counts. Method: immunoSEQ multiplex PCR; TCRdb's copy keeps in-frame clones and lacks some. Clone size and the V and J calls come from that table; the DNA yielded D and trimming. The sample includes nearly 90,000 clones, 88% of them seen just once. Material for sequencing was peripheral blood. This clonotype originated in a man between 60 and 75 years old with acute or convalescent COVID-19.

The CDR3 loop reads CASSQVRNYNSPLHF. In nucleotides, the CDR3 is TGTGCCAGCAGCCAAGTCAGGAACTATAATTCACCCCTCCACTTT. The rearrangement joins TRBV14 to TRBJ1-6; the D is unclear. Trimming removed 1 base at V and 3 bases at J, with 7 bases between. CDR1 and CDR2 (germline): SGHDN, FVKESK. The CDR3 contains 15 residues.